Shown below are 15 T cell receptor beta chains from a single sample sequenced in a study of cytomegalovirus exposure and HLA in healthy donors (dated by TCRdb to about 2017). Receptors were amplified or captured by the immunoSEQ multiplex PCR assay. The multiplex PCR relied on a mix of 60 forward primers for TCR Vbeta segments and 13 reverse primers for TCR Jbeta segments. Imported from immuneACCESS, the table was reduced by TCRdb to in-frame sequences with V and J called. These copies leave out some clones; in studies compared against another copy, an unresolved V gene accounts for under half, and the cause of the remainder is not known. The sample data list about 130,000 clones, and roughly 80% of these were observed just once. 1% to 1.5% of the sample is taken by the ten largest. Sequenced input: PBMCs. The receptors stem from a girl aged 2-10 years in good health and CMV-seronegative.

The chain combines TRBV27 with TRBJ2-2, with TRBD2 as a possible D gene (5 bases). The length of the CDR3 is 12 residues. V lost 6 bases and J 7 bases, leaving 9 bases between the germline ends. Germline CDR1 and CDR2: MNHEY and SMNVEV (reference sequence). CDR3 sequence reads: CASRHGVGELFF. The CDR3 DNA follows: TGTGCCAGCAGGCACGGGGTCGGGGAGCTGTTTTTT.

The CDR3 loop is CASSPYFGGARSNQPQHF. The CDR3 DNA reads as TGTGCCAGCAGCCCCTATTTCGGGGGGGCGCGTAGCAATCAGCCCCAGCATTTT. This rearrangement joins TRBV7-8 to TRBJ1-5, with D possibly matching TRBD1 (6 bases). Trimming removed 5 bases at V and 0 bases at J, with 20 bases between. CDR1 and CDR2 from the germline V gene are SGHVS and FQNEAQ. The CDR3 runs to 18 residues.

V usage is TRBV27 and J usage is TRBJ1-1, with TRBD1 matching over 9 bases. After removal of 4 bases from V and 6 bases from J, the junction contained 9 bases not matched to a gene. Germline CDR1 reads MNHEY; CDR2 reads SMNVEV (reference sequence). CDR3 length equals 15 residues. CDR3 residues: CASSSPGTGRSEAFF. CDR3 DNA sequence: TGTGCCAGCAGTTCTCCAGGGACAGGGAGATCTGAAGCTTTCTTT.

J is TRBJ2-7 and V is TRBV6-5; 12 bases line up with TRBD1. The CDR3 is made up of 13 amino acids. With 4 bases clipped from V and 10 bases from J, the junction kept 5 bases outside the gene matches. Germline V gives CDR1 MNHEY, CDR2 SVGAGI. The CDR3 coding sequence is TGTGCCAGCAGTTTGGGGGACAGGGGGCTTCAGTACTTC. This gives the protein CASSLGDRGLQYF.

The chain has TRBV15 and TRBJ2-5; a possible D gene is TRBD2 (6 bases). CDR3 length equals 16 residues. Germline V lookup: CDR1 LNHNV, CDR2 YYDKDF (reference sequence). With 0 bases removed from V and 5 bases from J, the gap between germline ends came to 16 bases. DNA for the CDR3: TGTGCCACCAGCAGAGACATCGGGAGTATGGGTGAGACCCAGTACTTC. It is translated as CATSRDIGSMGETQYF.

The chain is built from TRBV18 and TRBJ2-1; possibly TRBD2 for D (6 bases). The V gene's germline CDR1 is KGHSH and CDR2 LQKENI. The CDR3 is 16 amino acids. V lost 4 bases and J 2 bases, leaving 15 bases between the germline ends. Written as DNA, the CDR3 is TGTGCCAGCTCACTTATAACCGGGACTGCCTACAATGAGCAGTTCTTC. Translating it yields CASSLITGTAYNEQFF.

The CDR3 loop is CASSFEVYNEQFF. The CDR3 region has the DNA TGTGCCAGCAGTTTTGAGGTTTACAATGAGCAGTTCTTC. The chain is built from TRBV28 and TRBJ2-1; D gene uncertain. V lost 3 bases, J lost 4 bases, and 7 bases lay in between. CDR1 is MDHEN, CDR2 SYDVKM, per germline. The CDR3 runs to 13 residues. Complete variable domain (other parts from reference TRBV28 and TRBJ2-1): DVKVTQSSRYLVKRTGEKVFLECVQDMDHENMFWYRQDPGLGLRLIYFSYDVKMKEKGDIPEGYSVSREKKERFSLILESASTNQTSMYLCASSFEVYNEQFFGPGTRLTVL.

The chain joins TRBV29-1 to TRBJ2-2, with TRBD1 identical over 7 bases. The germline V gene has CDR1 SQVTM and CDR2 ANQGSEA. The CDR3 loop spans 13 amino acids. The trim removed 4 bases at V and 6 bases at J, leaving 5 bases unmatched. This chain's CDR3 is CSVVRQGAGELFF. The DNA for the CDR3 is TGCAGCGTTGTACGTCAGGGGGCCGGGGAGCTGTTTTTT.

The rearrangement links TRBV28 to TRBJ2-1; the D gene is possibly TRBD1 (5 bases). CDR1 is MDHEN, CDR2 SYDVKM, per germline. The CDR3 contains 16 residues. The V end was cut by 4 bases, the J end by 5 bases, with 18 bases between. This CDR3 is CASSSSSGLGNNEQFF. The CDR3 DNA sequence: TGTGCCAGCAGTTCATCGTCAGGGTTGGGGAACAATGAGCAGTTCTTC.

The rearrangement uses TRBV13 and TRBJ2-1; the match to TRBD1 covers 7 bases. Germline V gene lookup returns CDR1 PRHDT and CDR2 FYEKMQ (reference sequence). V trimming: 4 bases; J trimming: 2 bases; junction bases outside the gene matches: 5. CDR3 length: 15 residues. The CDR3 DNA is TGTGCCAGCAGCTCCGACAGGGCAGCCTACAATGAGCAGTTCTTC. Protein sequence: CASSSDRAAYNEQFF.

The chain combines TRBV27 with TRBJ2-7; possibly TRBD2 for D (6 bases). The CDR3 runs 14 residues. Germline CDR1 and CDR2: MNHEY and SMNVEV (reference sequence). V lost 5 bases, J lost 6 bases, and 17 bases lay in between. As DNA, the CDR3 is TGTGCCAGCAGTCTAGGGGCCGTCGGGGGCGAGCAGTACTTC. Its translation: CASSLGAVGGEQYF.

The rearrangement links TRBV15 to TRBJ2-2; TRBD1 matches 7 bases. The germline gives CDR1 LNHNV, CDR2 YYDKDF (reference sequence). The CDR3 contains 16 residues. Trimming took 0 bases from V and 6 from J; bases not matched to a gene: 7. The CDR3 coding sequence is TGTGCCACCAGCAGAGATGACAGGGTTGTCTCCGGGGAGCTGTTTTTT. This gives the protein CATSRDDRVVSGELFF. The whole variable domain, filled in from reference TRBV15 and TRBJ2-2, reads DAMVIQNPRYQVTQFGKPVTLSCSQTLNHNVMYWYQQKSSQAPKLLFHYYDKDFNNEADTPDNFQSRRPNTSFCFLDIRSPGLGDTAMYLCATSRDDRVVSGELFFGEGSRLTVL.

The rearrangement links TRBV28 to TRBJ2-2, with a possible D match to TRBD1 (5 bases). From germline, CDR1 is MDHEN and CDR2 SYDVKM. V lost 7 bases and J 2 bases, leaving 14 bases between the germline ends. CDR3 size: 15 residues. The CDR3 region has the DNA TGTGCCAGCACCATCAGGGATTCCAACACCGGGGAGCTGTTTTTT. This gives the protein CASTIRDSNTGELFF.

CDR3 loop: CASSQGVGSYEQYF. CDR3 in DNA: TGCGCCAGCAGCCAAGGGGTAGGGAGCTACGAGCAGTACTTC. The chain is built from TRBV4-1 and TRBJ2-7; D might be TRBD2 (5 bases). Germline CDR1 is MGHRA and CDR2 is YSYEKL. The CDR3 sequence is 14 residues long. V shed 1 base and J shed 3 bases, with 10 bases lying between them.

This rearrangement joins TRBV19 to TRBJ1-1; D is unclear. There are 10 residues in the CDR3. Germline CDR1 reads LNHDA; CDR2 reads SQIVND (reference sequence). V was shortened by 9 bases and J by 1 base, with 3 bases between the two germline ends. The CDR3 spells CASRNTEAFF. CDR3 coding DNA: TGTGCCAGCAGGAACACTGAAGCTTTCTTT. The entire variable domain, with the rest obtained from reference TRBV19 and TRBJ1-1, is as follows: DGGITQSPKYLFRKEGQNVTLSCEQNLNHDAMYWYRQDPGQGLRLIYYSQIVNDFQKGDIAEGYSVSREKKESFPLTVTSAQKNPTAFYLCASRNTEAFFGQGTRLTVV.